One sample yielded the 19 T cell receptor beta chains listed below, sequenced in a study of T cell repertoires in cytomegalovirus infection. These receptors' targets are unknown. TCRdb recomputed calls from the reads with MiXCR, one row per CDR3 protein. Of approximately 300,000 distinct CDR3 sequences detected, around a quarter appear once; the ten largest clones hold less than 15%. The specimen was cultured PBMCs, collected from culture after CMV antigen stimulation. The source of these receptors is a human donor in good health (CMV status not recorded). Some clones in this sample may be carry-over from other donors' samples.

The chain's CDR3 is CASSTRGTVNTEAFF. CDR3 DNA: TGCGCCAGCAGCACCCGGGGGACGGTGAACACTGAAGCTTTCTTT. The V and J genes are TRBV4-3 and TRBJ1-1, with D maybe TRBD1 (5 bases). The V end lost 5 bases, the J end lost 0 bases, and 13 bases lay between the germline ends. The CDR3 runs 15 residues. Germline V lookup: CDR1 LGHNA, CDR2 YSLEER.

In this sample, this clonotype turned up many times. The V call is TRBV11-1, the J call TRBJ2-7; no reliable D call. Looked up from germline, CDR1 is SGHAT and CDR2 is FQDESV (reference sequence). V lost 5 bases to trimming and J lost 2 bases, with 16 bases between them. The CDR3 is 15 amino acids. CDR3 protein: CASSPYTGRPYEQYF. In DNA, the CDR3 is TGTGCCAGCAGCCCCTATACCGGACGGCCCTACGAGCAGTACTTC.

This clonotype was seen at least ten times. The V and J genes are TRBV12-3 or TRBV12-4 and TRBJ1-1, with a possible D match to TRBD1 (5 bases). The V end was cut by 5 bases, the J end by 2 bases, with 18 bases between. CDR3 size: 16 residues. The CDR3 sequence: CASSRGETVKNTEAFF. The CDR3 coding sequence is TGTGCCAGCAGTAGAGGTGAGACAGTAAAAAACACTGAAGCTTTCTTT.

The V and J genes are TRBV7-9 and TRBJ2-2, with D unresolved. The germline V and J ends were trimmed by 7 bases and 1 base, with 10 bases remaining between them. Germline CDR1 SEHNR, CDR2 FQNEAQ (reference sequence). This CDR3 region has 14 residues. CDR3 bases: TGTGCCAGCATCGACGGGCTGAACACCGGGGAGCTGTTTTTT. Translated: CASIDGLNTGELFF.

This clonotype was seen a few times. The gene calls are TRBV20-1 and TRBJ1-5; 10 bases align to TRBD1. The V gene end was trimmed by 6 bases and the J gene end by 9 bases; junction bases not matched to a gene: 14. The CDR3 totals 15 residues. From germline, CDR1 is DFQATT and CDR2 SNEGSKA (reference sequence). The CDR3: CSAIPGTGAGGPQHF. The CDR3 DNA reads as TGCAGTGCCATTCCGGGGACAGGGGCCGGCGGGCCCCAGCATTTT.

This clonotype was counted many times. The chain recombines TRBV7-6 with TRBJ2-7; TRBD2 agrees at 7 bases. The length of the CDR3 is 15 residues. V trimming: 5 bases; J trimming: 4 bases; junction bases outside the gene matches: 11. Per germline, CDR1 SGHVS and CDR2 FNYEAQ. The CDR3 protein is CASSPRLAALYEQYF. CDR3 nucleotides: TGTGCCAGCAGCCCCAGACTAGCAGCACTTTACGAGCAGTACTTC.

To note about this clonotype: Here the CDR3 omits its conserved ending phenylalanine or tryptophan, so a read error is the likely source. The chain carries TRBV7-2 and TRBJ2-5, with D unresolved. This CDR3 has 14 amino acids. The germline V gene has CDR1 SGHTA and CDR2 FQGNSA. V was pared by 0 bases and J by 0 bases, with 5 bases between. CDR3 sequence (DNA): TGTGCCAGCAGCTTAGCGGGTTACCAAGAGACCCAGTACTTA. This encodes CASSLAGYQETQYL.

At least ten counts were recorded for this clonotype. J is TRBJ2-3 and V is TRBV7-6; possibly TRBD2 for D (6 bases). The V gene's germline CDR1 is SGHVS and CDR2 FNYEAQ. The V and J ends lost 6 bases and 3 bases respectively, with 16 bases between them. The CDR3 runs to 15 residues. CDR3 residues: CASRPTPRGTDTQYF. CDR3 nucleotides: TGTGCCAGCAGGCCGACACCACGGGGGACAGATACGCAGTATTTT.

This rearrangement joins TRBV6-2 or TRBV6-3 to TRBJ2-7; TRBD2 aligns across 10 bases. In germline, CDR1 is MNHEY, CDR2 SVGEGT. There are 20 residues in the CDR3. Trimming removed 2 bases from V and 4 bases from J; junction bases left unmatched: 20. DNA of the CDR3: TGTGCCAGCAGTTACCCCACTCTTTATCCGGGACTAGCGAGTACTTACGAGCAGTACTTC. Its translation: CASSYPTLYPGLASTYEQYF.

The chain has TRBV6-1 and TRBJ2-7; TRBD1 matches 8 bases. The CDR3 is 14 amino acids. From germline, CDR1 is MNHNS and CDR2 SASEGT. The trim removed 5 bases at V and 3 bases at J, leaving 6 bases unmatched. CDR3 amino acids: CASSRTGIIYEQYV. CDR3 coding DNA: TGTGCCAGCAGTCGGACAGGGATTATCTACGAGCAGTACGTC.

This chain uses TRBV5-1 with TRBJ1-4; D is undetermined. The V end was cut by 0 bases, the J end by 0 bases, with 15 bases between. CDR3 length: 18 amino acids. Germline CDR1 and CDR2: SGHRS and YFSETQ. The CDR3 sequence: CASSLEWRRLATNEKLFF. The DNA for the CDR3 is TGCGCCAGCAGCTTGGAATGGCGTAGGCTTGCAACTAATGAAAAACTGTTTTTT. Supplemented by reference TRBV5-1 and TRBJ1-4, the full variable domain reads KAGVTQTPRYLIKTRGQQVTLSCSPISGHRSVSWYQQTPGQGLQFLFEYFSETQRNKGNFPGRFSGRQFSNSRSEMNVSTLELGDSALYLCASSLEWRRLATNEKLFFGSGTQLSVL.

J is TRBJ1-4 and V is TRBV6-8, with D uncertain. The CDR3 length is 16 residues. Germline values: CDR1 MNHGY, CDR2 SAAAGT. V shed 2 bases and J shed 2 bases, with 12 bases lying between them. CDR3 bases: TGTGCCAGCAGTTACCCCAGGAGAGGTACTAATGAAAAACTGTTTTTT. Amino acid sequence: CASSYPRRGTNEKLFF.

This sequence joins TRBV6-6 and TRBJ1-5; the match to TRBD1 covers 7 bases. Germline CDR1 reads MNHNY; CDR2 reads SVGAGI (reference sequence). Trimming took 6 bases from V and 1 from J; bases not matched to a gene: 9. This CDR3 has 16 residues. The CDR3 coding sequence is TGTGCCAGCAGAGAAAGGGGGCCAGTGAGCAATCAGCCCCAGCATTTT. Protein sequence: CASRERGPVSNQPQHF.

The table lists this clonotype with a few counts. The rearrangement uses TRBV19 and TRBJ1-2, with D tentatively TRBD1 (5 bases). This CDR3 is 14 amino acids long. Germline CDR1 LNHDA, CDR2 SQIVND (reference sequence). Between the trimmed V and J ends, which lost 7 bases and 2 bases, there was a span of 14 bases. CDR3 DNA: TGTGCCAGTACACCCAGGGATGGCAACTATGGCTACACCTTC. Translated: CASTPRDGNYGYTF.

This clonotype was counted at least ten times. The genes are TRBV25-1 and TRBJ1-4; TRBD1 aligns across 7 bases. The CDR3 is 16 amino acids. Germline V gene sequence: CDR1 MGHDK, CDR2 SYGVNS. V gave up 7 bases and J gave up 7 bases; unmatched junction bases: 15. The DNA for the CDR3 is TGTGCCAGCATTGACAGGGCGTCCTCAATGGCTGAAAAACTGTTTTTT. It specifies CASIDRASSMAEKLFF.

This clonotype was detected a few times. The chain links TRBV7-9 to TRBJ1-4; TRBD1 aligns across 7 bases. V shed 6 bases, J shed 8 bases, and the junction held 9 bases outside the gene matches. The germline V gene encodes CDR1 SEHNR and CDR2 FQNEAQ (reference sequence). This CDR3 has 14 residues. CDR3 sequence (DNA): TGTGCCAGCAGACCACAGGGGTATGGAGAAAAACTGTTTTTT. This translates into CASRPQGYGEKLFF.

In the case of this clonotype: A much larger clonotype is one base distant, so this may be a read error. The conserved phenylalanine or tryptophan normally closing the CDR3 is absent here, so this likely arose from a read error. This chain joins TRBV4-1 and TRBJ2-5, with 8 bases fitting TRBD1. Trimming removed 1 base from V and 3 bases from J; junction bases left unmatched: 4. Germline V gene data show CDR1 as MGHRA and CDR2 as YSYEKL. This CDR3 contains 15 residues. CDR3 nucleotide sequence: TGCGCCAGCAGCCAAGGACAGGGGTGGGAAGAGACCCAGTACTAC. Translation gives CASSQGQGWEETQYY.

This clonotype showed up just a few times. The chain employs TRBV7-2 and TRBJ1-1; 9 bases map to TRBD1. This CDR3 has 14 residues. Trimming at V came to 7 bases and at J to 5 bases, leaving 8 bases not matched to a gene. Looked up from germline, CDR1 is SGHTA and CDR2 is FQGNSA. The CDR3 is CASTPDRGRTEAFF. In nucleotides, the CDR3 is TGTGCCAGCACCCCGGACAGGGGAAGGACTGAAGCTTTCTTT.

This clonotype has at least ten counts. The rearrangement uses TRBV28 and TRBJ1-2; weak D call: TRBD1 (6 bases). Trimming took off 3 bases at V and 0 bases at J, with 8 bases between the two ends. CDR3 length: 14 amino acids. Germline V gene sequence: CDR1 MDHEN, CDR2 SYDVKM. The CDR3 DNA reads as TGTGCCAGCAGTTTGGGGACATCTAACTATGGCTACACCTTC. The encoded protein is CASSLGTSNYGYTF.